The 18 T cell receptor beta chains presented below share a single source sample, sequenced in a study of T cell clusters in autoimmune cytopenias. Each sample's input was roughly 250 ng genomic DNA, 38,000 or so genome equivalents. TRB was amplified by touch-down multiplex PCR, primer pools A and B combined. TCRdb reworked the multiplex PCR reads into one entry per CDR3 protein, no DNA. The table for this sample gives around 9,500 distinct CDR3 sequences. Specimen: peripheral blood. These receptors were taken from a human donor with an autoimmune cytopenia or autoimmune hepatitis (not recorded which).

According to its frequency, this clonotype is medium-sized (0.01 to 0.1%). The chain couples TRBV19 to TRBJ1-1; absent DNA, TCRdb's TRBD1 call cannot be checked. CDR3 length: 16 amino acids. Germline lookup yields CDR1 LNHDA and CDR2 SQIVND (reference sequence). The CDR3 is CASSLTPDWGNTEAFF.

This clonotype is identified as medium-sized from frequency. The chain links TRBV19 to TRBJ2-1; TCRdb reports TRBD1, a call that lacks DNA to check it against. Per germline, CDR1 LNHDA and CDR2 SQIVND (reference sequence). This CDR3 is built from 14 residues. The CDR3 spells CASRNRNGGTEQFF.

V is TRBV20-1 and J is TRBJ1-1; the D call of TRBD1 rests on TCRdb alone, since no DNA is present to check it. Germline CDR1 is DFQATT and CDR2 is SNEGSKA (reference sequence). The CDR3 consists of 12 residues. This CDR3 is CSAVGGVREAFF.

This sequence joins TRBV20-1 and TRBJ2-7; TCRdb returns TRBD2, unconfirmable since there is no DNA. The CDR3 covers 18 residues. In germline, CDR1 is DFQATT, CDR2 SNEGSKA (reference sequence). Here the CDR3 reads CSAIPPAGGVLSSYEQYF.

Measured by frequency, this clonotype is medium-sized (0.01 to 0.1%). V and J are TRBV13 and TRBJ1-4; TCRdb proposes TRBD1, but this gene call is untestable without DNA. Germline V gene lookup returns CDR1 PRHDT and CDR2 FYEKMQ (reference sequence). This CDR3 spans 14 amino acids. The CDR3 region is CASRKGETNEKLFF.

This clonotype ranks as medium-sized in terms of frequency. This chain joins TRBV6-5 and TRBJ1-2; lacking DNA, the TRBD1 call made by TCRdb goes unchecked. This CDR3 contains 13 residues. The germline CDR1 and CDR2 sequences are MNHEY and SVGAGI. CDR3: CASSYFGQGGYTF.

The V and J genes are TRBV6-6 and TRBJ2-2; TCRdb names TRBD1, which stays unverified in the absence of DNA. Germline CDR1 MNHNY, CDR2 SVGAGI (reference sequence). This CDR3 has 16 residues. The CDR3 is CASSQDRLERTGELFF.

Measured by frequency, this clonotype is medium-sized (0.01 to 0.1%). V and J are TRBV30 and TRBJ1-3. The V gene's germline CDR1 is GTSNPN and CDR2 SVGIG (reference sequence). This CDR3 spans 13 amino acids. This chain's CDR3 is CAWSEGGRNTIYF.

Frequency places this clonotype as medium-sized (0.01 to 0.1%). The chain combines TRBV5-5 with TRBJ2-6; TCRdb outputs TRBD1, but without DNA this stays unchecked. The CDR3 contains 17 residues. Germline lookup yields CDR1 SGHKS and CDR2 YYEKEE (reference sequence). CDR3 sequence reads: CASSGDSPDSGANVLTF.

In terms of frequency, this clonotype is medium-sized. The gene calls are TRBV30 and TRBJ2-1; TCRdb proposes TRBD1, but this gene call is untestable without DNA. CDR1 and CDR2 from the germline V gene are GTSNPN and SVGIG (reference sequence). This CDR3 is 14 amino acids long. The CDR3 reads CAWSVGDTYNEQFF.

CDR3: CASSLRGTYEQYF. V and J are TRBV7-2 and TRBJ2-7; TCRdb designates TRBD1, a call that cannot be tested without DNA. Germline V gene data show CDR1 as SGHTA and CDR2 as FQGNSA. This CDR3 has 13 amino acids.

This chain joins TRBV5-6 and TRBJ1-1; TCRdb calls TRBD1, which cannot be checked without DNA. The germline V gene encodes CDR1 SGHDT and CDR2 YYEEEE. CDR3 length equals 19 residues. CDR3 residues: CASSSRRGTGLTSSTEAFF.

This chain links TRBV7-2 with TRBJ1-2. Germline V gene lookup returns CDR1 SGHTA and CDR2 FQGNSA. The CDR3 length is 13 residues. The CDR3 loop reads CASSWRTAGGYTF. The full variable domain, in which reference TRBV7-2 and TRBJ1-2 provide the parts outside the CDR3, is GAGVSQSPSNKVTEKGKDVELRCDPISGHTALYWYRQSLGQGLEFLIYFQGNSAPDKSGLPSDRFSAERTGGSVSTLTIQRTQQEDSAVYLCASSWRTAGGYTFGSGTRLTVV.

This chain connects TRBV5-1 to TRBJ1-4; TCRdb reports TRBD1, a call that lacks DNA to check it against. This CDR3 has 14 residues. Germline V lookup: CDR1 SGHRS, CDR2 YFSETQ. The CDR3 region is CASSLQGAQEKLFF.

This chain uses TRBV2 with TRBJ2-3; TCRdb selects TRBD1, and the lack of DNA leaves this call unchecked. Germline V gene data show CDR1 as SNHLY and CDR2 as FYNNEI. The CDR3 length is 15 residues. The CDR3 region is CASSGQGAITDTQYF.

The chain carries TRBV20-1 and TRBJ1-1; TCRdb's assignment of TRBD1 cannot be checked, as there is no DNA. This CDR3 has 15 amino acids. Germline assignment: CDR1 DFQATT and CDR2 SNEGSKA (reference sequence). The CDR3 loop is CSAKGQGRMNTEAFF.

J is TRBJ2-1 and V is TRBV5-6; the D gene TCRdb calls, TRBD2, cannot be checked with no DNA. Germline values: CDR1 SGHDT, CDR2 YYEEEE. The CDR3 consists of 13 residues. CDR3 amino acids: CASSSVAGGPQFF.

The V and J genes are TRBV5-1 and TRBJ2-3; TCRdb gives TRBD1 as the D gene, but with no DNA this cannot be confirmed. The germline gives CDR1 SGHRS, CDR2 YFSETQ. The CDR3 contains 15 residues. This CDR3 is CASTLTGGRTDTQYF.